This TCR beta chain was recorded in a study of T cell repertoires and HLA-DP antigens. Study overall: CD4+ T cells were cocultured with HeLa cells expressing HLA-DP.

For this clone: Its antigen is as yet unknown.

This CDR3 has 14 amino acids. Per germline, CDR1 SGHDT and CDR2 YYEEEE. V lost 2 bases to trimming and J lost 8 bases, with 13 bases between them. The primer mix covered 54 TRBV segments and 13 TRBJ segments. Repertoires were generated with immunoSEQ multiplex PCR, while TCRdb's copy carries only in-frame clones and drops some. This table has over 100,000 clones, 80% to 95% appearing once. This sequence originates from a woman under 30 in good health and CMV-seronegative. The J gene is TRBJ1-4, the V gene TRBV5-6; D gene ambiguous. Input material: CD4+ T cells from PBMCs. CDR3 loop: CASSFLYEWEKLFF. CDR3 sequence (DNA): TGTGCCAGCAGCTTTCTGTACGAGTGGGAAAAACTGTTTTTT.